This T cell receptor (beta chain) was identified in a study of blood T cell repertoires in COVID-19. Overall study context: Acute-phase and convalescent COVID-19 samples originated in the United States, Italy and Spain.

The data were produced by immunoSEQ multiplex PCR, yet TCRdb's version contains in-frame clones alone and is incomplete. The data contain 75,000 to 95,000 clones, around 87% of them singletons. After removal of 0 bases from V and 6 bases from J, the junction contained 5 bases not matched to a gene. The CDR3 has 15 amino acids. Germline V gene data show CDR1 as WNHNN and CDR2 as SYGVQD (reference sequence). This clonotype originated in a human donor in a cohort sampled during active COVID-19. V gene TRBV10-1 combines with J gene TRBJ2-1; 7 nucleotides align to TRBD1. Sequences were obtained from peripheral blood. The CDR3 sequence: CASSESGQGVNEQFF. CDR3 DNA sequence: TGCGCCAGCAGTGAGTCTGGGCAGGGGGTCAATGAGCAGTTCTTC.